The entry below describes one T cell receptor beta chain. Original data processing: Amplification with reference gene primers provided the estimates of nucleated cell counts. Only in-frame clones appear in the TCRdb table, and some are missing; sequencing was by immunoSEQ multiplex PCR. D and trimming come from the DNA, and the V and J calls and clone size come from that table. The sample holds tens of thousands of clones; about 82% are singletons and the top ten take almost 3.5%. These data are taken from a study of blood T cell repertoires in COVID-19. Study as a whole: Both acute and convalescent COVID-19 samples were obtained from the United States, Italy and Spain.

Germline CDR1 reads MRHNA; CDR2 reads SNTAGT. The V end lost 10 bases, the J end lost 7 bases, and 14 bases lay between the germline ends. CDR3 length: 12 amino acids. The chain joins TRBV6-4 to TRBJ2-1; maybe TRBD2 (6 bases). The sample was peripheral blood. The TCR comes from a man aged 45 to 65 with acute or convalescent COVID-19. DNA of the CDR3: TGTGCCACCCGGGGAGGTGGGAATGAGCAGTTCTTC. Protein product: CATRGGGNEQFF.